This TCR beta chain appears in the sequencing data of a study of cytomegalovirus exposure and HLA in healthy donors. The PCR used 60 Vbeta and 13 Jbeta primers. Only in-frame clones appear in the TCRdb table, and some are missing; sequencing was by immunoSEQ multiplex PCR. This repertoire shows 200,000 to 250,000 clones, over 65% found once; its top ten account for 0.63%. The CDR3 extends over 14 amino acids. CDR1 is MGHRA and CDR2 is YSYEKL in the germline V gene. V was shortened by 5 bases and J by 3 bases, with 10 bases between the two germline ends. The gene calls are TRBV4-1 and TRBJ2-2; no clear D. The sequencing sample was made of PBMCs. This receptor was identified in a man between 18 and 29 years old in good health and CMV-seronegative. The CDR3 is CASSAGSHTGELFF. Here the CDR3 DNA reads TGCGCCAGCAGCGCCGGGTCTCACACCGGGGAGCTGTTTTTT.